The clone carrying this T cell receptor (beta chain) was counted only a few times. The target antigen is unknown. This record belongs to a study of response to subunit inactivated influenza vaccine. Study observations and caveats: Each seasonal flu vaccination may recruit only limited new T cells, authors suggested.

TCRdb processed the RT-PCR reads anew with MiXCR; each CDR3 protein has one entry. The table lists roughly 700,000 distinct CDR3 sequences, 15% to 19% of them singletons. The sample consisted of PBMCs from blood, taken roughly 12 days after vaccination. The TCR comes from a man aged 50-59 years who received an inactivated influenza vaccine.

CDR3 protein: CASSPPLSRGEPYEQYF. CDR3 in DNA: TGTGCCAGCTCACCACCGCTGAGCAGGGGGGAACCCTACGAGCAGTACTTC. This rearrangement joins TRBV18 to TRBJ2-7; D may be TRBD1 (7 bases). The CDR3 runs to 17 residues. Trimming shortened V by 0 bases and J by 2 bases, and 17 bases separated the two germline ends. In germline, CDR1 is KGHSH, CDR2 LQKENI. The complete variable domain, with remaining parts taken from reference TRBV18 and TRBJ2-7, reads NAGVMQNPRHLVRRRGQEARLRCSPMKGHSHVYWYRQLPEEGLKFMVYLQKENIIDESGMPKERFSAEFPKEGPSILRIQQVVRGDSAAYFCASSPPLSRGEPYEQYFGPGTRLTVT.